Following are 16 T cell receptor beta chains from one sample sequenced in a study of blood T cell repertoires in COVID-19. Profiling relied on immunoSEQ multiplex PCR, and the TCRdb table lists in-frame clones only, not all of them. The data show 300,000 to 400,000 clones, roughly 87% seen once. Sequenced: peripheral blood. The receptors originated from a young man with COVID-19, enrolled during active disease.

The rearrangement uses TRBV18 and TRBJ2-1; TRBD2 agrees at 10 bases. Germline loops: CDR1 KGHSH, CDR2 LQKENI. The CDR3 length is 15 residues. V dropped 6 bases and J dropped 9; count of bases not matched to a gene: 11. The CDR3 sequence is CASSPRTSGEGEQFF. CDR3 sequence (DNA): TGTGCCAGCTCCCCTAGAACTAGCGGGGAGGGTGAGCAGTTCTTC.

The CDR3 sequence is CASSPPVTGGYTTGLSYEQYF. The DNA for the CDR3 is TGTGCCAGCTCACCACCGGTGACAGGGGGGTATACTACTGGATTGTCGTACGAGCAGTACTTC. The chain carries TRBV18 and TRBJ2-7, with TRBD1 matching over 9 bases. Germline lookup yields CDR1 KGHSH and CDR2 LQKENI. V gave up 0 bases and J gave up 4 bases; unmatched junction bases: 22. This CDR3 spans 21 amino acids.

The chain employs TRBV7-3 and TRBJ2-3, with TRBD2 matching 10 bases. From germline, CDR1 is SGHTA and CDR2 FQGTGA. The CDR3 runs 14 residues. The J segment lost 7 bases and the V segment lost 5 bases, leaving 6 bases of the junction unmatched. The CDR3 loop reads CASSETSGSYTQYF. In DNA form, the CDR3 reads TGTGCCAGCAGCGAGACTAGCGGGTCCTATACGCAGTATTTT.

Only one count was recorded for this clone. The chain links TRBV10-3 to TRBJ1-4; 9 bases match TRBD1. This CDR3 region has 15 residues. Germline V gene data show CDR1 as ENHRY and CDR2 as SYGVKD. V was pared by 0 bases and J by 6 bases, with 2 bases of the junction left unmatched. The CDR3: CAISESGTGYEKLFF. For the CDR3, the DNA is TGTGCCATCAGTGAGTCGGGGACAGGGTATGAAAAACTGTTTTTT.

This chain joins TRBV11-1 and TRBJ2-7; D is possibly TRBD1 (5 bases). The CDR3 runs 15 residues. Germline values: CDR1 SGHAT, CDR2 FQDESV (reference sequence). V was pared by 5 bases and J by 0 bases, with 14 bases between. CDR3 DNA: TGTGCCAGCAGCCGATCCGACAGAACCTCCTACGAGCAGTACTTC. Amino acid sequence: CASSRSDRTSYEQYF.

CDR3 nucleotide sequence: TGTGCCAGCAGCTCGACAGGAACGCGCAATCAGCCCCAGCATTTT. Translation gives CASSSTGTRNQPQHF. The chain uses TRBV5-8 and TRBJ1-5; a possible D gene is TRBD1 (6 bases). The germline gives CDR1 SGHTS, CDR2 YDEGEE. The CDR3 sequence is 15 residues long. V dropped 3 bases and J dropped 2 bases, with 12 bases sitting between them.

The J gene is TRBJ2-2, the V gene TRBV7-3, with TRBD1 as a possible D gene (6 bases). CDR1 and CDR2 from the germline V gene are SGHTA and FQGTGA. Trimming stripped 2 bases from V and 8 bases from J, with 12 bases between. This CDR3 is 14 amino acids long. The CDR3 DNA reads as TGTGCCAGCAGCTTAGGCCAGGGACAAGGGGAGCTGTTTTTT. This encodes CASSLGQGQGELFF. The full variable domain, rest sourced from reference TRBV7-3 and TRBJ2-2, is GAGVSQTPSNKVTEKGKYVELRCDPISGHTALYWYRQSLGQGPEFLIYFQGTGAADDSGLPNDRFFAVRPEGSVSTLKIQRTERGDSAVYLCASSLGQGQGELFFGEGSRLTVL.

V usage is TRBV5-1 and J usage is TRBJ2-3, with 7 bases matching TRBD1. Per germline, CDR1 SGHRS and CDR2 YFSETQ. The CDR3 is 16 amino acids. With V trimmed by 4 bases and J by 7 bases, 15 bases remained unmatched. The CDR3 DNA reads TGCGCCAGCAGCCCGGGACAGTATAATGGGCCTCATACGCAGTATTTT. Its translation: CASSPGQYNGPHTQYF.

This clone has a single count. This sequence joins TRBV15 and TRBJ2-7, with 9 bases that match TRBD2. Per germline, CDR1 LNHNV and CDR2 YYDKDF (reference sequence). CDR3 size: 15 residues. V shed 1 base, J shed 4 bases, and the junction held 5 bases outside the gene matches. DNA for the CDR3: TGTGCCACCAGCAGAGTCCCTAGCGGGACGTACGAGCAGTACTTC. Residues: CATSRVPSGTYEQYF.

Worth noting for this clone: The same CDR3 is also encoded by other DNA sequences in this sample. V and J are TRBV15 and TRBJ2-7; tentatively, D is TRBD1 (6 bases). The V end lost 0 bases, the J end lost 4 bases, and 10 bases lay between the germline ends. The CDR3 length is 14 residues. CDR1 is LNHNV and CDR2 is YYDKDF in the germline V gene (reference sequence). The CDR3 DNA is TGTGCCACCAGCAGAGACAGGGGACCATACGAGCAGTACTTC. This encodes CATSRDRGPYEQYF.

The chain combines TRBV28 with TRBJ1-5; TRBD1 is a possible D gene (6 bases). This CDR3 contains 12 residues. CDR1 and CDR2 from the germline V gene are MDHEN and SYDVKM. Trimming shortened V by 6 bases and J by 7 bases, and 10 bases separated the two germline ends. The DNA of the CDR3 is TGTGCCAGCAGCGACAGGAAGCAGCCCCAGCATTTT. Translating it yields CASSDRKQPQHF. Combining the CDR3 with reference TRBV28 and TRBJ1-5 gives the whole variable domain DVKVTQSSRYLVKRTGEKVFLECVQDMDHENMFWYRQDPGLGLRLIYFSYDVKMKEKGDIPEGYSVSREKKERFSLILESASTNQTSMYLCASSDRKQPQHFGDGTRLSIL.

A few counts support this clone. This chain uses TRBV5-1 with TRBJ2-7; 11 bases line up with TRBD1. CDR1 SGHRS and CDR2 YFSETQ come from the germline V gene. This CDR3 comprises 16 residues. Losses at the gene ends were 1 base for V and 5 bases for J; bases not matched to a gene: 8. CDR3: CASSLSRTGGRNEQYF. The CDR3 bases are TGCGCCAGCAGCTTGTCTAGGACAGGGGGCCGGAACGAGCAGTACTTC.

This clone has only a few counts. This chain uses TRBV24-1 with TRBJ2-5; a possible D gene is TRBD1 (5 bases). Per the germline V gene, CDR1 is KGHDR and CDR2 is SFDVKD. CDR3 size: 13 residues. The germline V and J ends were trimmed by 7 bases and 0 bases, with 8 bases remaining between them. The CDR3 region is CATSRADQETQYF. The CDR3 DNA follows: TGTGCCACCAGCAGGGCCGACCAAGAGACCCAGTACTTC.

This clone was counted at least ten times. V gene TRBV24-1 combines with J gene TRBJ1-5; TRBD1 matches at 7 bases. Germline V lookup: CDR1 KGHDR, CDR2 SFDVKD. The CDR3 has 14 residues. The V segment lost 6 bases and the J segment 6 bases; nucleotides outside the gene matches: 7. The DNA for the CDR3 is TGTGCCACCAGTAACAGGGGCGCAGGTCAGCCCCAGCATTTT. As protein: CATSNRGAGQPQHF.

The rearrangement links TRBV5-1 to TRBJ1-1; TRBD1 matches 7 bases. This CDR3 is built from 15 residues. After removal of 6 bases from V and 0 bases from J, the junction contained 8 bases not matched to a gene. Germline loops: CDR1 SGHRS, CDR2 YFSETQ. In nucleotides, the CDR3 is TGCGCCAGCAACCGGGACAGAACTTTGAACACTGAAGCTTTCTTT. It yields the protein CASNRDRTLNTEAFF.

The genes are TRBV9 and TRBJ2-3; 10 nucleotides align to TRBD1. V gave up 0 bases and J gave up 5 bases; unmatched junction bases: 6. Looked up from germline, CDR1 is SGDLS and CDR2 is YYNGEE. CDR3 length equals 16 residues. CDR3 sequence reads: CASSVGTGGELDTQYF. Written as DNA, the CDR3 is TGTGCCAGCAGCGTAGGGACAGGGGGTGAGCTAGATACGCAGTATTTT.